The clone carrying this T cell receptor (beta chain) was observed a handful of times. Its antigen is undetermined. This entry is derived from a study of blood T cells in healthy people across ages. Study observations and caveats: Older individuals had lower TCR beta diversity per million T cells (the decline was roughly linear).

The ends were cut back, 2 bases at V and 6 bases at J, with 11 bases in the middle. The V gene's germline CDR1 is SGHRS and CDR2 YFSETQ. This CDR3 is built from 13 residues. A second PCR, run for about 6 to 11 cycles, used a sample-barcoded 5' primer plus a J-beta primer mix. TCRdb reprocessed the 5' RACE reads via MiXCR and lists one record per CDR3 protein. The sample lists approximately 760,000 distinct CDR3 sequences, around a quarter occurring once. Separately, the same data were catalogued under a study of T cells of mothers and their children. That paper notes: Whether related or unrelated, pairs show similar shaping of TCR recombination output by thymic selection. There was no detection of any persistent microchimeric T cell clones.

Sequenced input: blood. The J gene is TRBJ1-2, the V gene TRBV5-1; the D is unclear. This clonotype was sampled from a boy younger than 18 in good health. DNA of the CDR3: TGCGCCAGCAGCTTTGGAAGTCAGAATGGCTACACCTTC. Translating it yields CASSFGSQNGYTF.